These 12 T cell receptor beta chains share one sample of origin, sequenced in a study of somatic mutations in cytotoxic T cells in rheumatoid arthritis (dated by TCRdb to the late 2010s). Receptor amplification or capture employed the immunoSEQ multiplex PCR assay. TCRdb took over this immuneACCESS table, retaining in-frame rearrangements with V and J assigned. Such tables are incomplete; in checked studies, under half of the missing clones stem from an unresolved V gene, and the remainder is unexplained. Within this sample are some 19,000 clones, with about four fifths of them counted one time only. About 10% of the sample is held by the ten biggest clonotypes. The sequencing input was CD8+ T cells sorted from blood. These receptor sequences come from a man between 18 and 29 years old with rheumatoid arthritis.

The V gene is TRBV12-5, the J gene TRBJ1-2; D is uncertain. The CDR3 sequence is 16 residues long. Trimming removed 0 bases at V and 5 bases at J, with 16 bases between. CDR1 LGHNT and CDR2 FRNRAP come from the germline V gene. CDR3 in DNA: TGTGCTAGTGGTTTGGTACTAGACGGTCATCGGTATGGCTACACCTTC. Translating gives CASGLVLDGHRYGYTF. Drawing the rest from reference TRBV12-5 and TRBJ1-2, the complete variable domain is DARVTQTPRHKVTEMGQEVTMRCQPILGHNTVFWYRQTMMQGLELLAYFRNRAPLDDSGMPKDRFSAEMPDATLATLKIQPSEPRDSAVYFCASGLVLDGHRYGYTFGSGTRLTVV.

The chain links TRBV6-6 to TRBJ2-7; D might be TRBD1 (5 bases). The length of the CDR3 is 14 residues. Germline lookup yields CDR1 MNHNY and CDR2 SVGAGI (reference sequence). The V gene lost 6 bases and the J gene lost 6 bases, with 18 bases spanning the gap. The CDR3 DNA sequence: TGTGCCAGCAGGCCCGACAGTTCCTCCCGCGAGCAGTACTTC. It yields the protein CASRPDSSSREQYF.

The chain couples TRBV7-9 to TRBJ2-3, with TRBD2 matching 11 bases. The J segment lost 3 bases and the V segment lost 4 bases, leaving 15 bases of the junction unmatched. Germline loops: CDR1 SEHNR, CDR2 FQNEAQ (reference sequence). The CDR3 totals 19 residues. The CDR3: CASSSALAGDSIPTDTQYF. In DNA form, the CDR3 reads TGTGCCAGCAGCTCTGCACTAGCGGGGGATTCCATCCCGACAGATACGCAGTATTTT.

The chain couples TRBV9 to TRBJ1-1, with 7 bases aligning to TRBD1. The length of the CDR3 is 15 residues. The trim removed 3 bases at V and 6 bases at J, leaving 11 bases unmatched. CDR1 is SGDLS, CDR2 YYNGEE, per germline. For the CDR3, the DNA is TGTGCCAGCAGCGCTACAGGGAGCCAGGGGGCTGAAGCTTTCTTT. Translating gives CASSATGSQGAEAFF.

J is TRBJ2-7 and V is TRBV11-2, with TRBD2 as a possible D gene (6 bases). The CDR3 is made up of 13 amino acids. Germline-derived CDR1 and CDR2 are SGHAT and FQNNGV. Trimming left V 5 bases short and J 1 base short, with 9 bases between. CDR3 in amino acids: CASSPGTSYEQYF. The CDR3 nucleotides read TGTGCCAGCAGCCCCGGGACTTCCTACGAGCAGTACTTC.

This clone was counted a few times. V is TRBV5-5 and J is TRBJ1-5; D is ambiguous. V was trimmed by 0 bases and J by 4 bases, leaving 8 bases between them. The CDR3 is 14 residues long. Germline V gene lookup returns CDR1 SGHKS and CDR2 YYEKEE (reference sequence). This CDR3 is CASSLGRRNQPQHF. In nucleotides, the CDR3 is TGTGCCAGCAGCTTGGGTCGACGTAATCAGCCCCAGCATTTT.

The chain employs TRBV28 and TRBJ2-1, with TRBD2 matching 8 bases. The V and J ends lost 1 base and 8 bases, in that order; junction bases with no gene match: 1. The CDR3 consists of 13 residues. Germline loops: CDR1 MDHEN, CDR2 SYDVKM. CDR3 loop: CASSLSGGDEQFF. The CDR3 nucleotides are TGTGCCAGCAGTTTATCGGGGGGGGATGAGCAGTTCTTC.

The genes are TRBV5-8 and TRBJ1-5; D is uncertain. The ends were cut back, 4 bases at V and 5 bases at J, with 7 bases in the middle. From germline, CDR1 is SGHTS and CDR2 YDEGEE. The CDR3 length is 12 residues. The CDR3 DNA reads TGTGCCAGCAGCCTTGGGCATCAGCCCCAGCATTTT. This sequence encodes CASSLGHQPQHF.

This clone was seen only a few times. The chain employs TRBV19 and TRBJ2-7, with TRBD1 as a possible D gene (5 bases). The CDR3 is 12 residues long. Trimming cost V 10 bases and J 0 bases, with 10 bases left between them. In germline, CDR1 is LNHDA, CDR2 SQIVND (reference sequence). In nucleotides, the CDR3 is TGTGCCACAGAGACAGACTCCTACGAGCAGTACTTC. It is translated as CATETDSYEQYF.

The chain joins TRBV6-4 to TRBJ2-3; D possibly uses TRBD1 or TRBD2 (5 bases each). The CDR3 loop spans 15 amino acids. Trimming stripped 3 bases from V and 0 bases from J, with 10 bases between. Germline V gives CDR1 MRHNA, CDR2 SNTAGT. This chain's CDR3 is CASSEGDRSTDTQYF. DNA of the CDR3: TGTGCCAGCAGTGAAGGGGACCGGAGCACAGATACGCAGTATTTT.

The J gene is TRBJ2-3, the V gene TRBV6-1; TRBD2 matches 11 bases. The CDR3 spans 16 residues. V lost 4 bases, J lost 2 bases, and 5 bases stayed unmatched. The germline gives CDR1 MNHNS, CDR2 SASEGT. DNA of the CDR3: TGTGCCAGCAGTGTGACTAGCGGGGAGTACACAGATACGCAGTATTTT. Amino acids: CASSVTSGEYTDTQYF.

The CDR3 sequence: CASSQDPTSGYNEQFF. In DNA, the CDR3 is TGTGCCAGCAGCCAAGATCCCACTAGCGGATACAATGAGCAGTTCTTC. The genes are TRBV4-2 and TRBJ2-1, with TRBD2 matching 8 bases. V was pared by 0 bases and J by 4 bases, with 5 bases of the junction left unmatched. This CDR3 is 16 amino acids long. Germline V CDR1 and CDR2: LGHNA, YNFKEQ.